This T cell receptor beta chain was recovered during a study of shared clonotypes between healthy human individuals (TCRdb year 2020). Background for the entire study: The cohort included three men and a couple of women between 18 and 49 years of age. For each donor, three plates each were used for CD4 naive and CD4 memory, two plates were used for CD8 naive, and one plate was used for CD8 memory. To estimate repertoire size and how much clonotype sharing occurs between individuals, the study deeply sequenced the blood TCR repertoires of 4 to 6 healthy adults. Different laboratories and diverse techniques were used to prepare libraries and sequence TCR repertoires, to increase sequencing depth and limit assay-specific biases. Each donor's leukapheresis produced roughly between roughly 0.94 and 9.5 billion PBMCs. Findings and caveats that apply to the study as a whole: Pairwise subsampling led to the expectation that sequencing depth would affect the degree of clonotype sharing among donors. Sampling was limited to blood, and TCR repertoires in tissue likely differ from TCR repertoires in blood. The small number of donors limited the genetic and exposure-history diversity represented. When a handful of donors were compared, the shared fraction of clonotypes was about 5.5% for naive CD4, around 3.6% for naive CD8, 2.3% for memory CD4, and less than 0.45% for memory CD8. Incomplete sequencing was indicated by rarefaction of sorted-subset datasets, despite the large sequencing depth. Naive subsets generally had larger estimated clonotype richness than memory subsets did. Clonotypes shared by all four sorted-subset donors showed higher generation probabilities than non-shared clonotypes.

According to the germline V gene, CDR1 reads SGHTA and CDR2 reads FQGNSA. From the cysteine through the phenylalanine, the CDR3 covers 13 amino acids. The kept DNA is CDR3 alone, 39 bases in frame from the first base. Using the deep immunoSEQ assay, multiplex PCR amplified TCR CDR3 regions from genomic DNA. Extracted genomic DNA from each cell subset was distributed evenly across all wells of several immunoSEQ 96-well plates, and each plate was treated as a replicate. For sorted subsets, each replicate PCR was loaded with around 200 ng genomic DNA, equivalent to 30,000 to 35,000 T cell genomes. Purified libraries were measured with a Qubit 3.0 fluorometer, size-checked on a Bioanalyzer 2100, and measured again with the KAPA Library Quantification kit. A separate single-read 150-cycle Illumina NextSeq 550 flow cell was used to sequence each immunoSEQ 96-well plate. In the authors' own workflow: Because the immunoSEQ output included only junctional sequences and no quality scores, the filtering could not be the same as the filtering used for full-length reads. Sequences were annotated with PyIR, a Python wrapper for IgBLAST v1.9, and V/J genes and CDR3 were assigned using IMGT germline references. Any read was removed if the V/J assignment was weak (E-value above 1e-6), the CDR3 was missing, or the read contained stop codons, out-of-frame junctions, or ambiguous translated residues. V3J clonotypes were defined by identical inferred V gene, J gene, and CDR3 amino acid sequence. Percentage overlap between repertoires was computed as shared unique clonotypes divided by the size of the smaller repertoire. Richness of each repertoire was evaluated using RTK rarefaction, the Chao1 estimator, and Recon v2.1 estimates of unobserved clonotypes. Generation probabilities for all TCRbeta clonotypes obtained by the gDNA method from a handful of donors were computed using OLGA. In its TCRdb copy, this immuneACCESS table keeps in-frame sequences only and misses some clones. Where compared with another copy, unresolved V genes explain less than half of these, and the others have no known cause. The DNA was the basis for D and trimming; V, J and clone size are from that table. Counted in this sample were around 1.9 million clones; over 85% of them appeared once. The top ten constitute about 1.6% of the sample.

CD8 naive samples were CD45RO-negative cells positively selected for CCR7, giving a CD45RA+CCR7+ population that excluded TemRA cells. The donors were healthy, HIV-negative adults with no recently reported acute infections or vaccinations. Every donor was a Caucasian adult living in Nashville, Tennessee, USA. After blood collection by leukapheresis, PBMCs were isolated using Ficoll-Histopaque density gradient centrifugation and then cryopreserved in the vapor phase of liquid nitrogen. Analytical flow cytometry was used to check the purity and quantity of each magnetically sorted T cell population. From each sorted fraction, genomic DNA was isolated and quantified by UV absorbance on a Nanodrop 2000c. Turning to this clone: Its antigen remains unidentified. A read error may account for a junction end that differs from germline.

Sequenced material: naive CD8+ T cells from PBMCs. Interpreted using the paper, the cell subset or site label stands for: CD45RA+CCR7+. The TCR comes from a man aged 18 to 29 in good health. Some clones in this sample may be carry-over from other donors' samples. The sequence is built from TRBV7-2 and TRBJ2-5, with the D segment possibly TRBD1 or TRBD2, each aligning over 5 bases. The CDR3 has the sequence CASSLGDPGAGHF. The DNA sequence reads TGTGCCAGCAGCTTAGGGGACCCCGGAGCCGGACACTTC.